These 25 T cell receptor beta chains were sequenced from one sample in a study of blood T cells in healthy people across ages. For the second PCR, which ran for about 6 to 11 cycles, a sample-barcoded 5' primer and a J-beta primer mix were used. TCRdb reanalysed the 5' RACE reads using MiXCR and keeps one entry per CDR3 protein. The table records about 1.4 million distinct CDR3 sequences, 59% of them present only once. Sequencing was carried out using blood. These TCRs come from a man younger than 30 in good health.

This clonotype has just one count. This chain links TRBV7-9 with TRBJ2-1; the match to TRBD2 covers 7 bases. Germline V gene lookup returns CDR1 SEHNR and CDR2 FQNEAQ (reference sequence). The CDR3 sequence is 16 residues long. The V gene end was trimmed by 5 bases and the J gene end by 6 bases; junction bases not matched to a gene: 13. CDR3 protein: CASSGRLAGRGNEQFF. The CDR3 bases are TGTGCCAGCAGCGGAAGACTAGCCGGTCGAGGCAATGAGCAGTTCTTC.

V is TRBV6-2 or TRBV6-3 and J is TRBJ2-4; a weak D match, TRBD2 (7 bases). The DNA end is more similar to TRBJ2-7, so the J call may be wrong. Germline V gives CDR1 MNHEY, CDR2 SVGEGT. The CDR3 spans 15 residues. The CDR3 bases are TGTGCCAGCAGCGCGGCCCGCGGGGGCAACTACGAGCAGTACTTC. As protein: CASSAARGGNYEQYF.

This clonotype showed up just once. The chain is built from TRBV7-6 and TRBJ1-1; D is unresolved. CDR3 length: 14 residues. Trimming removed 5 bases from V and 4 bases from J, with 14 bases in between. CDR1 and CDR2 from the germline V gene are SGHVS and FNYEAQ. The CDR3: CASSLEAGVTEAFF. The CDR3 DNA reads TGTGCCAGCAGCCTAGAGGCAGGAGTCACTGAAGCTTTCTTT.

The chain employs TRBV28 and TRBJ1-2; no reliable D call. The V end was cut by 7 bases, the J end by 3 bases, with 21 bases between. Germline lookup yields CDR1 MDHEN and CDR2 SYDVKM. The CDR3 length is 16 residues. The CDR3 here is CASTPRGHLGDYGYTF. The DNA of the CDR3 is TGTGCCAGCACCCCCCGCGGGCACCTTGGCGACTATGGCTACACCTTC.

A few counts support this clonotype. The V and J genes are TRBV28 and TRBJ2-7; no clear D gene. This CDR3 contains 11 residues. CDR1 is MDHEN, CDR2 SYDVKM, per germline. V was shortened by 6 bases and J by 1 base, with 4 bases between the two germline ends. CDR3 residues: CASRISYEQYF. Written as DNA, the CDR3 is TGTGCCAGCAGGATTTCCTACGAGCAGTACTTC.

The V and J genes are TRBV7-9 and TRBJ2-5; D perhaps matches TRBD1 (8 bases). CDR3 length: 16 residues. Trimming removed 8 bases from V and 0 bases from J, with 19 bases in between. From germline, CDR1 is SEHNR and CDR2 FQNEAQ (reference sequence). The CDR3 region is CASGSNRGGNQETQYF. As DNA, the CDR3 is TGTGCCAGCGGAAGTAACAGGGGGGGGAACCAAGAGACCCAGTACTTC.

The chain employs TRBV2 and TRBJ2-1; 7 positions match TRBD2. The CDR3 loop spans 12 amino acids. Per germline, CDR1 SNHLY and CDR2 FYNNEI. J gave up 8 bases and V 8 bases, and 6 bases lay outside the gene matches. The CDR3 sequence is CASAEGGDEQFF. The DNA for the CDR3 is TGTGCCAGCGCAGAGGGAGGGGATGAGCAGTTCTTC. Using reference TRBV2 and TRBJ2-1 for the parts outside the CDR3, the full variable domain is EPEVTQTPSHQVTQMGQEVILRCVPISNHLYFYWYRQILGQKVEFLVSFYNNEISEKSEIFDDQFSVERPDGSNFTLKIRSTKLEDSAMYFCASAEGGDEQFFGPGTRLTVL.

The chain uses TRBV27 and TRBJ2-1, with D perhaps assigned TRBD1 or TRBD2 (7 bases each). Germline V gene lookup returns CDR1 MNHEY and CDR2 SMNVEV (reference sequence). The CDR3 is made up of 14 amino acids. Trimming shortened V by 8 bases and J by 7 bases, and 18 bases separated the two germline ends. CDR3 amino acids: CASGQGGAGNEQFF. DNA of the CDR3: TGTGCCAGCGGGCAGGGGGGGGCCGGGAATGAGCAGTTCTTC.

This clonotype has a handful of counts. CDR3 in amino acids: CASSHVRTATQETQYF. The CDR3 nucleotides are TGTGCCAGCAGCCATGTCCGGACAGCAACCCAAGAGACCCAGTACTTC. The rearrangement joins TRBV4-2 to TRBJ2-5; D may be TRBD1 (6 bases). Germline V gives CDR1 LGHNA, CDR2 YNFKEQ. V dropped 3 bases and J dropped 1 base, with 15 bases sitting between them. The CDR3 has 16 amino acids.

The V and J genes are TRBV6-2 or TRBV6-3 and TRBJ2-4; 9 positions agree with TRBD1. The last part of the DNA fits TRBJ2-7 better; the J call may be wrong. This CDR3 comprises 13 residues. CDR1 is MNHEY, CDR2 SVGEGT, per germline. CDR3 sequence: CASRLPTGGEQYF. The CDR3 DNA reads as TGTGCCAGCAGATTACCGACAGGGGGCGAGCAGTACTTC.

The sample holds a few counts of this clonotype. J is TRBJ2-1 and V is TRBV20-1, with 7 bases identical to TRBD2. The junction had 9 bases not matched to a gene; V was cut back by 3 bases and J by 4 bases. Germline CDR1 reads DFQATT; CDR2 reads SNEGSKA (reference sequence). This CDR3 comprises 15 residues. CDR3 loop: CSASPGLAEYNEQFF. In nucleotides, the CDR3 is TGCAGTGCTAGCCCGGGGCTAGCGGAATACAATGAGCAGTTCTTC.

Only a few counts were recorded for this clonotype. CDR3 sequence reads: CASSRLGAGVETQYF. The CDR3 DNA is TGCGCCAGCAGCCGCCTAGGTGCGGGAGTTGAGACCCAGTACTTC. The gene calls are TRBV4-1 and TRBJ2-5; TRBD2 agrees at 7 bases. The CDR3 sequence is 15 residues long. Germline CDR1 and CDR2: MGHRA and YSYEKL. V was clipped by 4 bases and J by 5 bases; unmatched bases: 10.

CDR3 bases: TGTGCCAGCAGTTACTCGGCCGGAGCCTATGGCTACACCTTC. This encodes CASSYSAGAYGYTF. V and J are TRBV6-6 and TRBJ1-2, with unresolved D. The V end was cut by 0 bases, the J end by 4 bases, with 9 bases between. Germline V gives CDR1 MNHNY, CDR2 SVGAGI (reference sequence). The CDR3 runs 14 residues.

The chain is built from TRBV3-1 and TRBJ2-3; D is possibly TRBD1 (5 bases). The germline V gene encodes CDR1 LGHDT and CDR2 YNNKEL (reference sequence). V was trimmed by 2 bases and J by 3 bases, leaving 12 bases between them. The CDR3 has 15 residues. The CDR3 DNA reads as TGTGCCAGCAGCCAACGCAGGGTGCGAACAGATACGCAGTATTTT. Protein product: CASSQRRVRTDTQYF.

This clonotype was observed many times. The J gene is TRBJ2-7, the V gene TRBV20-1; D is uncertain. The germline gives CDR1 DFQATT, CDR2 SNEGSKA (reference sequence). Trimming shortened V by 6 bases and J by 3 bases, and 18 bases separated the two germline ends. This CDR3 is built from 14 residues. CDR3 in amino acids: CSAKEDGRDYEQYF. The CDR3 nucleotides read TGCAGTGCCAAAGAGGACGGAAGGGACTACGAGCAGTACTTC.

This clonotype was seen a handful of times. This chain joins TRBV12-3 or TRBV12-4 and TRBJ2-3; 7 nucleotides agree with TRBD1. Germline trimming cut 5 bases from V and 1 base from J; bases unmatched to any gene: 6. The CDR3 extends over 15 amino acids. CDR3 bases: TGTGCCAGCAGTCAAAACGACAGGGGCACAGATACGCAGTATTTT. This translates into CASSQNDRGTDTQYF.

This clonotype has more than one count but fewer than ten. The chain uses TRBV29-1 and TRBJ2-3; D not certain. Germline CDR1 and CDR2: SQVTM and ANQGSEA. The CDR3 totals 14 residues. Trimming took 2 bases from V and 2 from J, leaving 11 bases between them. CDR3 in amino acids: CSVERPDLTDTQYF. DNA of the CDR3: TGCAGCGTTGAAAGGCCCGACCTCACAGATACGCAGTATTTT.

The V call is TRBV4-1, the J call TRBJ2-5, with D perhaps assigned TRBD1 or TRBD2 (5 bases each). CDR1 and CDR2 (germline): MGHRA, YSYEKL. Trimming removed 0 bases at V and 11 bases at J, with 22 bases between. The CDR3 spans 16 residues. The CDR3 nucleotides are TGCGCCAGCAGCCAAGAACCCATGGGGGAGTACAATGAGCAGTACTTC. Translation gives CASSQEPMGEYNEQYF.

The chain carries TRBV6-1 and TRBJ1-6; tentatively, D is TRBD1 (5 bases). Germline V gene lookup returns CDR1 MNHNS and CDR2 SASEGT. V was cut by 2 bases and J by 9 bases, with 14 bases left in between. The CDR3 is 15 amino acids. CDR3 loop: CASSESGQGTSPLHF. CDR3 DNA: TGTGCCAGCAGTGAATCTGGGCAGGGTACTTCACCCCTCCACTTT.

V gene TRBV6-5 combines with J gene TRBJ1-2; TRBD1 might be the D (5 bases). This CDR3 spans 14 amino acids. V shed 2 bases and J shed 2 bases, with 9 bases lying between them. Germline V gives CDR1 MNHEY, CDR2 SVGAGI. The CDR3 DNA follows: TGTGCCAGCAGTTACGCGGGGGGGAACTATGGCTACACCTTC. It translates to CASSYAGGNYGYTF.

The V and J genes are TRBV7-6 and TRBJ2-3; D unclear. This CDR3 spans 14 amino acids. Germline CDR1 and CDR2: SGHVS and FNYEAQ. V was pared by 5 bases and J by 6 bases, with 15 bases between. CDR3 amino acids: CASSPPGVLDTQYF. In DNA, the CDR3 is TGTGCCAGCAGCCCCCCTGGGGTTCTGGATACGCAGTATTTT. Filled out from reference TRBV7-6 and TRBJ2-3, the complete variable domain reads GAGVSQSPRYKVTKRGQDVALRCDPISGHVSLYWYRQALGQGPEFLTYFNYEAQQDKSGLPNDRFSAERPEGSISTLTIQRTEQRDSAMYRCASSPPGVLDTQYFGPGTRLTVL.

The chain combines TRBV10-3 with TRBJ1-2; D is perhaps TRBD1 (6 bases). Germline CDR1 is ENHRY and CDR2 is SYGVKD. Trimming left V 8 bases short and J 2 bases short, with 18 bases between. The CDR3 is made up of 15 amino acids. This CDR3 is CAIRTETSINYGYTF. CDR3 nucleotides: TGTGCCATCCGGACAGAGACTTCTATAAACTATGGCTACACCTTC.

This clonotype was counted only a few times. The rearrangement links TRBV20-1 to TRBJ2-5; TRBD2 might be the D (6 bases). The J call is in doubt because the DNA end fits TRBJ2-7 better. Germline V gives CDR1 DFQATT, CDR2 SNEGSKA (reference sequence). This CDR3 comprises 12 residues. The CDR3, as DNA: TGCAGTGCTAGAGGCCCGGGGGTCGAGCAGTACTTC. Its translation is CSARGPGVEQYF.

The genes are TRBV29-1 and TRBJ2-7; D not resolved. The V gene's germline CDR1 is SQVTM and CDR2 ANQGSEA. This CDR3 has 12 residues. V was trimmed by 0 bases and J by 2 bases, leaving 5 bases between them. This CDR3 is CSVEDLTYEQYF. The DNA of the CDR3 is TGCAGCGTTGAAGATCTAACCTACGAGCAGTACTTC.

The rearrangement joins TRBV3-1 to TRBJ1-1; maybe TRBD1 (5 bases). The V gene's germline CDR1 is LGHDT and CDR2 YNNKEL (reference sequence). V gave up 5 bases and J gave up 6 bases, with 10 bases separating them. This CDR3 region has 12 residues. CDR3 sequence (DNA): TGTGCCAGCAGCAGCATGGGGGCTGAAGCTTTCTTT. Translation gives CASSSMGAEAFF.